The clone carrying this T cell receptor beta chain appeared many times. Its antigen remains unknown. This entry comes from a study of CD8 T cells in ankylosing spondylitis. Quantitative barcoded 5'-RACE was used to prepare TCR beta libraries. TCRdb called the 5' RACE reads again in MiXCR, with one record for every CDR3 protein. The data hold 50,000 to 70,000 distinct CDR3 sequences, with 6.2% observed a single time. Study-wide results and caveats: Relatively rare in peripheral blood, disease-linked clones were also CD8+. Before this, some motif variants had been reported in reactive arthritis synovial fluid and blood. Blood from ankylosing spondylitis patients appeared to carry a characteristic eight-variant TCR beta motif.

With 7 bases removed from V and 6 bases from J, the gap between germline ends came to 7 bases. The germline V gene has CDR1 MNHEY and CDR2 SMNVEV (reference sequence). The length of the CDR3 is 11 residues. Sequenced sample: synovial fluid, either unsorted or a sorted T cell fraction (not recorded which). This clonotype was obtained from a male donor with ankylosing spondylitis. J is TRBJ2-1 and V is TRBV27, with D tentatively TRBD1 or TRBD2 (5 bases each). DNA for the CDR3: TGTGCCAGCACCGGGGCCAATGAGCAGTTCTTC. Its protein product is CASTGANEQFF.